These T cell receptor beta chains were read from a single sample in a study of prognosis after radiotherapy for stage I lung cancer. TCRdb reanalysed the multiplex PCR reads using MiXCR and keeps one entry per CDR3 protein. Here the sample spans fewer than 40,000 distinct CDR3 sequences, about 32% being singletons. The source material was PBMCs, sampled before or after stereotactic body radiation therapy (not recorded which). The source of these receptors is a donor aged 50 or older with non-small cell lung cancer. CDR3s include the opening cysteine and the closing phenylalanine or tryptophan. Fields, in order: clone size, V gene, D gene, J gene, CDR3 protein, CDR3 DNA. D genes are given only for firm matches. Rows may omit the clone size; those that give it use once, few, many or a size class.

abundance: many; v_gene: TRBV24-1; d_gene: -; j_gene: TRBJ2-2; CDR3aa: CATSGSLNTGELFF; CDR3nt: TGTGCCACCAGTGGCAGTTTGAACACCGGGGAGCTGTTTTTT
abundance: -; v_gene: TRBV28; d_gene: -; j_gene: TRBJ2-7; CDR3aa: CASTEGSVRTAYEQYF; CDR3nt: TGTGCCAGCACCGAGGGGTCCGTCAGAACGGCCTACGAGCAGTACTTC
abundance: many; v_gene: TRBV7-9; d_gene: -; j_gene: TRBJ1-6; CDR3aa: CASSLGRYNSPLHF; CDR3nt: TGTGCCAGCAGCTTAGGACGGTATAATTCACCCCTCCACTTT
abundance: few; v_gene: TRBV3-1; d_gene: -; j_gene: TRBJ2-7; CDR3aa: CASSQGPGTASYEQYF; CDR3nt: TGTGCCAGCAGCCAAGGCCCCGGGACGGCCTCCTACGAGCAGTACTTC
abundance: -; v_gene: TRBV2; d_gene: -; j_gene: TRBJ2-7; CDR3aa: CASSELVWEQYF; CDR3nt: TGTGCCAGCAGCGAACTGGTTTGGGAGCAGTACTTC
abundance: many; v_gene: TRBV6-1; d_gene: TRBD1; j_gene: TRBJ1-2; CDR3aa: CASGGDRAYGYTF; CDR3nt: TGTGCCAGCGGGGGAGACAGGGCCTATGGCTACACCTTC
abundance: many; v_gene: TRBV12-3/TRBV12-4; d_gene: TRBD2; j_gene: TRBJ2-1; CDR3aa: CASSWRLAANEQFF; CDR3nt: TGTGCCAGCAGTTGGCGACTAGCGGCTAATGAGCAGTTCTTC
abundance: many; v_gene: TRBV4-2; d_gene: TRBD1; j_gene: TRBJ2-1; CDR3aa: CASSQDHRQGVGDEQFF; CDR3nt: TGTGCCAGCAGCCAAGATCATCGGCAGGGGGTCGGGGATGAGCAGTTCTTC
abundance: many; v_gene: TRBV11-2; d_gene: -; j_gene: TRBJ2-2; CDR3aa: CASSGQFSGELFF; CDR3nt: TGTGCCAGCAGCGGACAGTTCTCCGGGGAGCTGTTTTTT
abundance: many; v_gene: TRBV5-1; d_gene: TRBD2; j_gene: TRBJ2-1; CDR3aa: CASTAGGGPYNEQFF; CDR3nt: TGCGCCAGCACGGCGGGAGGAGGTCCTTACAATGAGCAGTTCTTC
abundance: many; v_gene: TRBV11-1; d_gene: TRBD1; j_gene: TRBJ1-2; CDR3aa: CASSPSIRGNYGYTF; CDR3nt: TGTGCCAGCAGCCCTTCGATCAGGGGGAACTATGGCTACACCTTC
abundance: many; v_gene: TRBV5-1; d_gene: TRBD1; j_gene: TRBJ2-2; CDR3aa: CASSLLQGQGQNTGELFF; CDR3nt: TGCGCCAGCAGCTTGCTCCAGGGACAGGGGCAAAACACCGGGGAGCTGTTTTTT
abundance: many; v_gene: TRBV7-9; d_gene: TRBD2; j_gene: TRBJ2-3; CDR3aa: CASSSTAGGTDTQYF; CDR3nt: TGTGCCAGCAGCTCTACAGCGGGGGGCACAGATACGCAGTATTTT
abundance: many; v_gene: TRBV28; d_gene: -; j_gene: TRBJ2-5; CDR3aa: CASSLRGQETQYF; CDR3nt: TGTGCCAGCAGTTTGAGGGGGCAAGAGACCCAGTACTTC
abundance: -; v_gene: TRBV20-1; d_gene: -; j_gene: TRBJ2-7; CDR3aa: CSASLAEGSYEQYF; CDR3nt: TGCAGTGCTAGTCTAGCCGAGGGCTCCTACGAGCAGTACTTC
abundance: many; v_gene: TRBV28; d_gene: -; j_gene: TRBJ1-1; CDR3aa: CASSSAGPNTEAFF; CDR3nt: TGTGCCAGCAGCTCGGCAGGACCTAACACTGAAGCTTTCTTT
abundance: -; v_gene: TRBV10-3; d_gene: -; j_gene: TRBJ1-2; CDR3aa: CAISETDVYANYGYTF; CDR3nt: TGTGCCATCTCGGAGACTGACGTTTATGCCAACTATGGCTACACCTTC
abundance: many; v_gene: TRBV6-2/TRBV6-3; d_gene: -; j_gene: TRBJ1-2; CDR3aa: CASSWGRMDRDGYTF; CDR3nt: TGTGCCAGCAGTTGGGGGAGGATGGACAGAGATGGCTACACCTTC
abundance: many; v_gene: TRBV29-1; d_gene: -; j_gene: TRBJ1-3; CDR3aa: CSVELQSLYSSGNTIYF; CDR3nt: TGCAGCGTTGAACTACAGTCACTCTACTCCTCTGGAAACACCATATATTTT
abundance: many; v_gene: TRBV19; d_gene: TRBD1; j_gene: TRBJ1-3; CDR3aa: CASSTPRQGSNTIYF; CDR3nt: TGTGCCAGTAGTACCCCCCGACAGGGAAGCAACACCATATATTTT
abundance: many; v_gene: TRBV7-9; d_gene: TRBD1; j_gene: TRBJ1-4; CDR3aa: CASSQGQGAEKLFF; CDR3nt: TGTGCCAGCAGCCAGGGACAGGGGGCTGAAAAACTGTTTTTT
abundance: many; v_gene: TRBV18; d_gene: -; j_gene: TRBJ2-1; CDR3aa: CASSPVDTSYNEQFF; CDR3nt: TGTGCCAGCTCACCGGTGGACACTTCCTACAATGAGCAGTTCTTC
abundance: few; v_gene: TRBV5-1; d_gene: -; j_gene: TRBJ2-4; CDR3aa: CASSLVGEYIQYF; CDR3nt: TGCGCCAGCAGCTTGGTCGGGGAATACATTCAGTACTTC
abundance: -; v_gene: TRBV10-2; d_gene: -; j_gene: TRBJ1-1; CDR3aa: CASIEDGMNTETFF; CDR3nt: TGCGCCAGCATTGAGGATGGTATGAACACTGAAACTTTCTTT
abundance: -; v_gene: TRBV7-8; d_gene: TRBD2; j_gene: TRBJ2-3; CDR3aa: CASNHYQVAGEAPTSTGTQYF; CDR3nt: TGTGCCAGCAACCATTATCAGGTAGCGGGAGAGGCCCCTACTAGCACAGGTACGCAGTATTTT
abundance: many; v_gene: TRBV12-3/TRBV12-4; d_gene: -; j_gene: TRBJ1-2; CDR3aa: CASSIEGRFYGYTF; CDR3nt: TGTGCCAGCAGTATTGAGGGTCGCTTCTATGGCTACACCTTC
abundance: many; v_gene: TRBV25-1; d_gene: -; j_gene: TRBJ1-6; CDR3aa: CASGGPINSPLHF; CDR3nt: TGTGCCTCGGGGGGCCCGATCAATTCACCCCTCCACTTT
abundance: many; v_gene: TRBV30; d_gene: -; j_gene: TRBJ2-5; CDR3aa: CAWSYKNGAQYF; CDR3nt: TGTGCCTGGAGTTATAAGAACGGGGCCCAGTACTTC
abundance: many; v_gene: TRBV5-1; d_gene: -; j_gene: TRBJ1-2; CDR3aa: CASSLDGANYGYTF; CDR3nt: TGCGCCAGCAGCTTGGACGGGGCTAACTATGGCTACACCTTC
abundance: -; v_gene: TRBV6-1; d_gene: -; j_gene: TRBJ1-3; CDR3aa: CASSEVTARPGNTIYF; CDR3nt: TGTGCCAGCAGTGAGGTGACAGCGAGACCTGGAAACACCATATATTTT
abundance: many; v_gene: TRBV6-5; d_gene: -; j_gene: TRBJ1-2; CDR3aa: CASSYSNWNYGYTF; CDR3nt: TGTGCCAGCAGTTACTCGAACTGGAACTATGGCTACACCTTC
abundance: -; v_gene: TRBV20-1; d_gene: TRBD1; j_gene: TRBJ1-4; CDR3aa: CSARGQWVDKLFF; CDR3nt: TGCAGTGCGAGGGGACAGTGGGTGGATAAACTGTTTTTT
abundance: -; v_gene: TRBV5-1; d_gene: TRBD1; j_gene: TRBJ2-1; CDR3aa: CASNRDRSYNEQFF; CDR3nt: TGCGCCAGCAACCGGGACAGGTCCTACAATGAGCAGTTCTTC
abundance: many; v_gene: TRBV19; d_gene: -; j_gene: TRBJ1-1; CDR3aa: CASCLTGDMNTEAFF; CDR3nt: TGTGCCAGTTGTCTGACAGGAGATATGAACACTGAAGCTTTCTTT
abundance: -; v_gene: TRBV7-2; d_gene: -; j_gene: TRBJ2-7; CDR3aa: CASSLVEVYEQYF; CDR3nt: TGTGCCAGCAGCTTAGTGGAGGTCTACGAGCAGTACTTC
abundance: many; v_gene: TRBV7-2; d_gene: -; j_gene: TRBJ2-3; CDR3aa: CASSLELGPTDTQYF; CDR3nt: TGTGCCAGCAGCTTAGAGCTGGGGCCCACAGATACGCAGTATTTT
abundance: -; v_gene: TRBV10-2; d_gene: -; j_gene: TRBJ2-6; CDR3aa: CASRVTDSGANVLTF; CDR3nt: TGCGCCAGCAGAGTCACCGACTCTGGGGCCAACGTCCTGACTTTC
abundance: many; v_gene: TRBV11-2; d_gene: TRBD1; j_gene: TRBJ1-1; CDR3aa: CASRQGADTEAFF; CDR3nt: TGTGCCAGCAGACAGGGGGCAGACACTGAAGCTTTCTTT
abundance: many; v_gene: TRBV16; d_gene: -; j_gene: TRBJ1-6; CDR3aa: CASSQSTGGHSPLHF; CDR3nt: TGTGCCAGCAGCCAATCCACGGGGGGCCATTCACCCCTCCACTTT
abundance: many; v_gene: TRBV28; d_gene: -; j_gene: TRBJ2-1; CDR3aa: CASRSGYYNEQFF; CDR3nt: TGTGCCAGCAGATCGGGGTACTACAATGAGCAGTTCTTC
abundance: many; v_gene: TRBV7-9; d_gene: -; j_gene: TRBJ2-5; CDR3aa: CASSLVLSREETQYF; CDR3nt: TGTGCCAGCAGCTTAGTTTTGAGCAGGGAGGAGACCCAGTACTTC
abundance: many; v_gene: TRBV13; d_gene: -; j_gene: TRBJ1-1; CDR3aa: CASSLNGGPSKAFF; CDR3nt: TGTGCCAGCAGCTTAAACGGGGGCCCCAGTAAAGCTTTCTTT
abundance: many; v_gene: TRBV24-1; d_gene: -; j_gene: TRBJ2-3; CDR3aa: CATSDRGFTDTQYF; CDR3nt: TGTGCCACCAGTGATCGAGGATTCACAGATACGCAGTATTTT
abundance: many; v_gene: TRBV20-1; d_gene: -; j_gene: TRBJ2-7; CDR3aa: CSARRTAAYEQYF; CDR3nt: TGCAGTGCCCGGCGGACAGCAGCCTACGAGCAGTACTTC
abundance: -; v_gene: TRBV18; d_gene: -; j_gene: TRBJ2-6; CDR3aa: CASSRLGSGANVLTF; CDR3nt: TGTGCCAGCTCACGGTTGGGCTCTGGGGCCAACGTCCTGACTTTC
abundance: many; v_gene: TRBV5-1; d_gene: TRBD2; j_gene: TRBJ2-1; CDR3aa: CASSLDALAGWYEQFF; CDR3nt: TGCGCCAGCAGCTTGGATGCACTAGCGGGATGGTATGAGCAGTTCTTC
abundance: many; v_gene: TRBV4-1; d_gene: TRBD1; j_gene: TRBJ1-3; CDR3aa: CASSNSQGLGNTIYF; CDR3nt: TGCGCCAGCAGCAACTCACAGGGGCTGGGAAACACCATATATTTT
abundance: -; v_gene: TRBV5-1; d_gene: -; j_gene: TRBJ2-1; CDR3aa: CASSFRSTRGSNNEQFF; CDR3nt: TGCGCCAGCAGCTTTAGATCGACAAGGGGGAGTAATAATGAGCAGTTCTTC
abundance: many; v_gene: TRBV27; d_gene: -; j_gene: TRBJ2-7; CDR3aa: CASRGVSMAGGPYEQYF; CDR3nt: TGTGCCAGCAGGGGAGTATCGATGGCCGGGGGCCCCTACGAGCAGTACTTC
abundance: many; v_gene: TRBV20-1; d_gene: -; j_gene: TRBJ2-7; CDR3aa: CSARDGRDSSYEQYF; CDR3nt: TGCAGTGCTAGAGATGGACGGGACTCCTCCTACGAGCAGTACTTC